This TCR beta chain was retrieved from a study of shared clonotypes between healthy human individuals. The germline V and J ends were trimmed by 0 bases and 0 bases, with 6 bases remaining between them. This CDR3 has 14 residues. Per germline, CDR1 SGHRS and CDR2 YFSETQ. Unsorted samples used some 90 million PBMCs for genomic DNA. TCRdb keeps only in-frame clones here, not all; method: immunoSEQ multiplex PCR. This table has about 480,000 clones, 75% to 80% appearing once. This chain uses TRBV5-1 with TRBJ1-1, with D perhaps matching TRBD1 (5 bases). The receptor was isolated from a woman aged 40 to 50 in good health. Some clones in this sample may be carry-over from other donors' samples. Sequencing was performed on PBMCs. Here the CDR3 reads CASSLGGVNTEAFF. The CDR3 DNA reads as TGCGCCAGCAGCTTGGGAGGGGTGAACACTGAAGCTTTCTTT.